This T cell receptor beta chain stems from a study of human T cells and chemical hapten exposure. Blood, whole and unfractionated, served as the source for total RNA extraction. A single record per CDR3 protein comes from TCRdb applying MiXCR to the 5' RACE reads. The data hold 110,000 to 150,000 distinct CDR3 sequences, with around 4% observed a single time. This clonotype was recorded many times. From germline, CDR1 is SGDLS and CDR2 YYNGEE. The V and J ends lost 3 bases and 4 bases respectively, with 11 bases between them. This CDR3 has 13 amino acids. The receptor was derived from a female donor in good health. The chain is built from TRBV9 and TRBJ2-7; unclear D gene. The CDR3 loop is CASSEGPGYEQYF. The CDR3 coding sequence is TGTGCCAGCAGCGAAGGGCCCGGATACGAGCAGTACTTC.